The T cell receptor beta chain under discussion was sequenced for a study of cytomegalovirus exposure and HLA in healthy donors. Study-level results: Apart from CMV serostatus, no immune exposure information was available. Researchers counted over 150 TCR beta chains as cytomegalovirus-associated. Sequencing depth roughly uniform across donors was assumed in presence/absence analyses. Across donors, most TCRs were seen rarely, yet some public ones were widespread.

In the PCR, 60 Vbeta and 13 Jbeta primers were used. Only in-frame clones appear in the TCRdb table, and some are missing; sequencing was by immunoSEQ multiplex PCR. Seen here are roughly 200,000 clones, roughly 78% observed once, and the top ten hold less than 2%. Germline CDR1 MGHRA, CDR2 YSYEKL. The J segment lost 2 bases and the V segment lost 1 base, leaving 6 bases of the junction unmatched. The CDR3 is made up of 18 amino acids. With respect to this clone: The antigen is undetermined.

V is TRBV4-1 and J is TRBJ1-5; 12 bases match TRBD1. The sequencing sample was made of PBMCs. This receptor was obtained from a girl between 10 and 17 years old in good health and CMV-seropositive. The DNA for the CDR3 is TGCGCCAGCAGCCAAGTGGGACAGGGGGCGAGAGGCAATCAGCCCCAGCATTTT. Amino acids: CASSQVGQGARGNQPQHF.